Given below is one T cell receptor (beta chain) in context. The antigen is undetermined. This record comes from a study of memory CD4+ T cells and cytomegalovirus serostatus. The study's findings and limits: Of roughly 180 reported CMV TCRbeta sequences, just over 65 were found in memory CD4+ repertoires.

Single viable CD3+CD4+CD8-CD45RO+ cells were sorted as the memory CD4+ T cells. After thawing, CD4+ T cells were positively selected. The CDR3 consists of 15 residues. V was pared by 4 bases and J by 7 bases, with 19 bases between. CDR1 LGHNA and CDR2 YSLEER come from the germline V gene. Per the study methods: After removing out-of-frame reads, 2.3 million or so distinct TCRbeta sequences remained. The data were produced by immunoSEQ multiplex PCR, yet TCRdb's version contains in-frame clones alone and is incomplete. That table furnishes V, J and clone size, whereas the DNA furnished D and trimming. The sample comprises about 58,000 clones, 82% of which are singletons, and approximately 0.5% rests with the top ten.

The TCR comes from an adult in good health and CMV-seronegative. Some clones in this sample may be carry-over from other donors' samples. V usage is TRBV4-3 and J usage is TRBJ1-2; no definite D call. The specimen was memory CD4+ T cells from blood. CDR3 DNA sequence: TGCGCCAGCAGCCCCGCCCCTAGGGTTATAGGTGGCTACACCTTC. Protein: CASSPAPRVIGGYTF.